Presented here are 18 T cell receptor beta chains from one specimen sequenced in a study of shared clonotypes between healthy human individuals. Terminally differentiated effector memory CD45RA+ cells were left out of the naive CD8 fraction, which was CD45RO-negative and positively selected for CCR7. Method: immunoSEQ multiplex PCR; TCRdb's copy keeps in-frame clones and lacks some. The repertoire holds hundreds of thousands of clones, with about 91% as singletons. Material: naive CD8+ T cells sorted from blood. Source of these receptors: a young man in good health.

V usage is TRBV7-9 and J usage is TRBJ2-1; D unclear. CDR3 length: 17 amino acids. CDR1 SEHNR and CDR2 FQNEAQ come from the germline V gene (reference sequence). Between the trimmed V and J ends, which lost 5 bases and 1 base, there was a span of 18 bases. CDR3 nucleotide sequence: TGTGCCAGCAGCCCTAAACTGTACGAGGTTTCCTACAATGAGCAGTTCTTC. Translated: CASSPKLYEVSYNEQFF.

This chain links TRBV28 with TRBJ2-5; D uncertain. The V gene lost 6 bases and the J gene lost 4 bases, with 21 bases spanning the gap. The CDR3 covers 16 residues. CDR1 is MDHEN and CDR2 is SYDVKM in the germline V gene. The CDR3 here is CASSNLMGLNPETQYF. As DNA, the CDR3 is TGTGCCAGCAGCAACCTTATGGGCCTAAACCCAGAGACCCAGTACTTC.

V is TRBV28 and J is TRBJ2-7; D may be TRBD2 (6 bases). The CDR3 has 14 residues. Trimming cost V 5 bases and J 2 bases, with 13 bases left between them. Looked up from germline, CDR1 is MDHEN and CDR2 is SYDVKM. In DNA, the CDR3 is TGTGCCAGCAGTCCTCTAGCGCAAGCCTACGAGCAGTACTTC. Translated, it gives CASSPLAQAYEQYF.

The chain employs TRBV7-9 and TRBJ1-1; 7 bases are a match to TRBD1. The CDR3 length is 13 residues. The ends lost 5 bases at V and 8 bases at J; junction bases unmatched: 8. Germline assignment: CDR1 SEHNR and CDR2 FQNEAQ (reference sequence). As DNA, the CDR3 is TGTGCCAGCAGCCCCCCGCTGACAGGGGAAGCTTTCTTT. Translation: CASSPPLTGEAFF. Full variable domain (outside the CDR3, taken from reference TRBV7-9 and TRBJ1-1): DTGVSQNPRHKITKRGQNVTFRCDPISEHNRLYWYRQTLGQGPEFLTYFQNEAQLEKSRLLSDRFSAERPKGSFSTLEIQRTEQGDSAMYLCASSPPLTGEAFFGQGTRLTVV.

The chain links TRBV27 to TRBJ2-1, with 8 positions matching TRBD1. Unmatched junction bases numbered 15, after V lost 5 bases and J lost 9 bases. Germline CDR1 and CDR2: MNHEY and SMNVEV (reference sequence). The CDR3 totals 16 residues. In DNA form, the CDR3 reads TGTGCCAGCAGTCCAGGGGGCACAGGGGTCTTCAGTGAGCAGTTCTTC. Protein sequence: CASSPGGTGVFSEQFF.

The rearrangement joins TRBV10-1 to TRBJ2-7; a possible D gene is TRBD1 (6 bases). Trimming left V 2 bases short and J 0 bases short, with 8 bases between. This CDR3 has 14 residues. Germline V CDR1 and CDR2: WNHNN, SYGVQD (reference sequence). The CDR3 sequence is CASSEAGDSYEQYF. The CDR3 DNA sequence: TGCGCCAGCAGTGAGGCAGGGGACTCCTACGAGCAGTACTTC.

The chain couples TRBV27 to TRBJ1-1; D unresolved. The V end lost 7 bases, the J end lost 6 bases, and 24 bases lay between the germline ends. Germline V gene data show CDR1 as MNHEY and CDR2 as SMNVEV (reference sequence). The CDR3 extends over 16 amino acids. CDR3 DNA sequence: TGTGCCAGCACCAGTTTTCAGATTCTAAGACGGCCTGAAGCTTTCTTT. Translation: CASTSFQILRRPEAFF.

This sequence joins TRBV5-1 and TRBJ2-5; 8 bases match TRBD1. Germline CDR1 is SGHRS and CDR2 is YFSETQ. The length of the CDR3 is 17 residues. Germline trimming cut 1 base from V and 0 bases from J; bases unmatched to any gene: 8. Written as DNA, the CDR3 is TGCGCCAGCAGCTTGCCAGGGGGCTTGGTCGACCAAGAGACCCAGTACTTC. Its protein is CASSLPGGLVDQETQYF.

In DNA, the CDR3 is TGTGCCAGCAGTCCGCAATTAACGAGCTATGGCTACACCTTC. This translates into CASSPQLTSYGYTF. The chain combines TRBV14 with TRBJ1-2; D is unresolved. V was pared by 6 bases and J by 4 bases, with 15 bases between. In germline, CDR1 is SGHDN, CDR2 FVKESK. This CDR3 is built from 14 residues.

This chain uses TRBV28 with TRBJ1-5, with 8 bases fitting TRBD1. The CDR3 consists of 20 residues. V trimming: 2 bases; J trimming: 2 bases; junction bases outside the gene matches: 17. CDR1 MDHEN and CDR2 SYDVKM come from the germline V gene. DNA of the CDR3: TGTGCCAGCAGTTTAGGTTCGTTCAGGGGGCCAGTGACTCGCAATCAGCCCCAGCATTTT. Residues: CASSLGSFRGPVTRNQPQHF.

CDR3 sequence (DNA): TGTGCCAGCAGCTTAGACCCGGACAGCGAGCAGTACTTC. The encoded protein is CASSLDPDSEQYF. The chain is built from TRBV7-7 and TRBJ2-7; D is possibly TRBD1 (6 bases). Trimming removed 1 base from V and 6 bases from J, with 10 bases in between. There are 13 residues in the CDR3. Germline lookup yields CDR1 SSHAT and CDR2 FNYEAQ (reference sequence).

The chain is built from TRBV6-4 and TRBJ2-7; 8 bases align to TRBD2. V shed 2 bases and J 5 bases; nucleotides not matched to a gene: 14. The germline CDR1 and CDR2 sequences are MRHNA and SNTAGT. The CDR3 contains 17 residues. The CDR3 DNA is TGTGCCAGCAGTGACGGATGCGGACTAGCCAACCCCCACGAGCAGTACTTC. It codes for CASSDGCGLANPHEQYF.

This chain joins TRBV14 and TRBJ1-1; D might be TRBD1 (5 bases). V was pared by 7 bases and J by 3 bases, with 12 bases between. CDR1 and CDR2 (germline): SGHDN, FVKESK. The CDR3 runs to 13 residues. This CDR3 reads CASNRQGYTEAFF. DNA for the CDR3: TGTGCCAGCAATAGGCAGGGTTACACTGAAGCTTTCTTT.

Concerning this clone itself: The identical CDR3 is also encoded by other nucleotide sequences in the sample. V gene TRBV7-9 combines with J gene TRBJ2-7; D is unresolved. The CDR3 length is 12 residues. V lost 2 bases and J lost 5, with 7 bases in between. The germline gives CDR1 SEHNR, CDR2 FQNEAQ (reference sequence). The CDR3 loop reads CASSLKGNEQYF. Written as DNA, the CDR3 is TGTGCCAGCAGCTTAAAAGGGAACGAGCAGTACTTC.

This clone showed up just once. The V call is TRBV6-5, the J call TRBJ2-3; D is uncertain. This CDR3 region has 12 residues. With 7 bases removed from V and 6 bases from J, the gap between germline ends came to 11 bases. In germline, CDR1 is MNHEY, CDR2 SVGAGI. The CDR3 nucleotides read TGTGCCAGCAAGGCAGTACGTGATACGCAGTATTTT. Encoded protein: CASKAVRDTQYF.

V is TRBV2 and J is TRBJ2-7; D call uncertain. Looked up from germline, CDR1 is SNHLY and CDR2 is FYNNEI. V was clipped by 8 bases and J by 3 bases, with 14 bases between them. The CDR3 runs to 13 residues. CDR3 loop: CASGVVPNYEQYF. CDR3 DNA: TGTGCCAGCGGAGTAGTTCCCAACTACGAGCAGTACTTC. The full variable domain, in which reference TRBV2 and TRBJ2-7 provide the parts outside the CDR3, is EPEVTQTPSHQVTQMGQEVILRCVPISNHLYFYWYRQILGQKVEFLVSFYNNEISEKSEIFDDQFSVERPDGSNFTLKIRSTKLEDSAMYFCASGVVPNYEQYFGPGTRLTVT.

The gene calls are TRBV19 and TRBJ2-4; D remains ambiguous. V shed 1 base and J shed 2 bases, with 18 bases lying between them. CDR3 size: 18 residues. The V gene's germline CDR1 is LNHDA and CDR2 SQIVND (reference sequence). In nucleotides, the CDR3 is TGTGCCAGTAGTATAGCTTGGTATCGGGCTGAGCCCAAAAACATTCAGTACTTC. The encoded protein is CASSIAWYRAEPKNIQYF.

The genes are TRBV11-2 and TRBJ2-1; TRBD2 aligns across 13 bases. This CDR3 comprises 16 residues. V lost 3 bases and J lost 7; bases outside the gene matches: 6. Germline CDR1 SGHAT, CDR2 FQNNGV. The chain's CDR3 is CASSLGTSGIGNEQFF. DNA of the CDR3: TGTGCCAGCAGCTTGGGGACTAGCGGGATTGGGAATGAGCAGTTCTTC. The full variable domain, with the rest looked up from reference TRBV11-2 and TRBJ2-1, is EAGVAQSPRYKIIEKRQSVAFWCNPISGHATLYWYQQILGQGPKLLIQFQNNGVVDDSQLPKDRFSAERLKGVDSTLKIQPAKLEDSAVYLCASSLGTSGIGNEQFFGPGTRLTVL.